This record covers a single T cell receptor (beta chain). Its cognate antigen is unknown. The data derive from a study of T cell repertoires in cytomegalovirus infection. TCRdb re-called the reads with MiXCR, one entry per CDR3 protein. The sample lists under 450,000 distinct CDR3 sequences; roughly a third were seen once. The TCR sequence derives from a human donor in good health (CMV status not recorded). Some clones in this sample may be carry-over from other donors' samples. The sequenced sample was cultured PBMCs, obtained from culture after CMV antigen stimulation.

CDR3 sequence reads: CSARETGTGGNQPQHF. In DNA form, the CDR3 reads TGCAGTGCTAGAGAAACCGGGACAGGGGGGAATCAGCCCCAGCATTTT. The gene calls are TRBV20-1 and TRBJ1-5; 11 bases are a match to TRBD1. Germline-derived CDR1 and CDR2 are DFQATT and SNEGSKA (reference sequence). CDR3 length: 16 residues. V lost 0 bases to trimming and J lost 4 bases; unmatched junction nucleotides: 5.